This TCR beta chain was sequenced in a study of CXCR3-negative and CXCR3-positive naive CD8 T cells. This clonotype is classed as medium-sized by frequency. The libraries of TRB cDNA were constructed through 5' RACE using UMI labels. TCRdb reworked the 5' RACE reads into one entry per CDR3 protein, no DNA. The sample holds around 8,400 distinct CDR3 sequences. The specimen sequenced was naive CXCR3- CD8+ T cells from blood. Subset reported: CD45RO-CCR7+CD27+CD95- naive CD8+ T cells lacking CXCR3 (TNR3-). The origin of this receptor is a human donor in good health. Some clones in this sample may be carry-over from other donors' samples.

This chain's CDR3 is CASTPIAGGDTQYF. The chain is built from TRBV5-1 and TRBJ2-3; the D gene TCRdb calls, TRBD2, cannot be checked with no DNA. The CDR3 sequence is 14 residues long. Germline CDR1 is SGHRS and CDR2 is YFSETQ. Together with reference TRBV5-1 and TRBJ2-3, the CDR3 gives the full variable domain: KAGVTQTPRYLIKTRGQQVTLSCSPISGHRSVSWYQQTPGQGLQFLFEYFSETQRNKGNFPGRFSGRQFSNSRSEMNVSTLELGDSALYLCASTPIAGGDTQYFGPGTRLTVL.